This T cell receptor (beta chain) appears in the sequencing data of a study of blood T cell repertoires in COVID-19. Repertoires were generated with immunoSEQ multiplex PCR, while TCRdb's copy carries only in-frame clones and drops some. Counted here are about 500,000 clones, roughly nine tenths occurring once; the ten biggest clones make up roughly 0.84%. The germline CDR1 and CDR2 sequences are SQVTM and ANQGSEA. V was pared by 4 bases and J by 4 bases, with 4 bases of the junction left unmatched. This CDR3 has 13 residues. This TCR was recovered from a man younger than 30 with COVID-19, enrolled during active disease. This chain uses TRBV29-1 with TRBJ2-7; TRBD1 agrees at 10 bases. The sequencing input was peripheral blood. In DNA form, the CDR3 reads TGCAGCGTTGGGGGACAGGGGCTTTACGAGCAGTACTTC. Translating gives CSVGGQGLYEQYF.